The TCR beta chain described here comes from a study of blood T cells in healthy people across ages. Study details: Using template switching, researchers captured about one barcoded beta molecule for each two T cells.

CDR3 length equals 15 residues. V was trimmed by 1 base and J by 4 bases, leaving 13 bases between them. Germline-derived CDR1 and CDR2 are MNHNS and SASEGT. Combining a sample-barcoded 5' primer with a J-beta primer mix, a second PCR ran for about 7 to 11 cycles. Every cDNA molecule carried a tag from a template-switch adaptor bearing 12 random nucleotides. Any given sample supplied a minimum of 3 million CDR3-containing paired-end reads. TCRdb used MiXCR to reprocess the 5' RACE reads, holding one entry per CDR3 protein. The sample has roughly 1.7 million distinct CDR3 sequences, roughly 32% seen once. Whole-study findings and limits: Nothing was known about donor CMV status, and this possibly confounded expanded clonotype changes.

About this clonotype: Its antigen remains unidentified.

The receptor's source is a woman aged 30 to 39 in good health. V gene TRBV6-1 combines with J gene TRBJ1-2; D gene ambiguous. The specimen was blood. The CDR3 protein is CASSEGHPGIYGYTF. Written as DNA, the CDR3 is TGTGCCAGCAGTGAAGGGCACCCAGGTATCTATGGCTACACCTTC.